This T cell receptor beta chain is drawn from a study of T-cell reconstitution after alpha-beta-depleted transplantation in children. Preparation of the TCRbeta library was carried out with unique molecular identifiers. TCRdb recomputed calls from the PCR reads with MiXCR, one row per CDR3 protein. Of around 380,000 distinct CDR3 sequences detected, 11% appear once; the ten largest clones hold roughly 5%. CDR3 length equals 21 residues. Trimming at V came to 4 bases and at J to 3 bases, leaving 27 bases not matched to a gene. Germline V gene data show CDR1 as SGHDT and CDR2 as YYEEEE. V usage is TRBV5-6 and J usage is TRBJ2-7; 8 bases map to TRBD1. The TCR originated in a human donor who donated a stem cell graft to a child with acute myeloid leukemia. Sequenced here: PBMCs from the stem cell graft donor, sampled from the stem cell graft. The CDR3 loop reads CASSPEVHQLDRGLTDYEQYF. CDR3 nucleotide sequence: TGTGCCAGCAGCCCGGAAGTGCATCAGCTTGACAGGGGATTAACGGACTACGAGCAGTACTTC. The variable domain in full, with the rest retrieved from reference TRBV5-6 and TRBJ2-7, is DAGVTQSPTHLIKTRGQQVTLRCSPKSGHDTVSWYQQALGQGPQFIFQYYEEEERQRGNFPDRFSGHQFPNYSSELNVNALLLGDSALYLCASSPEVHQLDRGLTDYEQYFGPGTRLTVT.